Listed here are 18 T cell receptor beta chains from one sample, sequenced in a study of blood T cell repertoires in COVID-19. Clones were read by immunoSEQ multiplex PCR, and TCRdb kept only the in-frame ones, dropping some. The sample consists of 170,000 or so clones, roughly 89% of them appearing once. Sequencing input: peripheral blood. The source is an older woman with COVID-19, enrolled during active disease.

The chain employs TRBV4-2 and TRBJ1-1, with D possibly matching TRBD1 (5 bases). This CDR3 has 14 residues. Germline V CDR1 and CDR2: LGHNA, YNFKEQ. V was clipped by 3 bases and J by 5 bases, with 13 bases between them. The CDR3 DNA follows: TGTGCCAGCAGCCAGCAAGAAGGGGTAACTGAAGCTTTCTTT. This gives the protein CASSQQEGVTEAFF.

Here the CDR3 DNA reads TGTGCCAGCAGCGCAGAAGAGACCCAGTACTTC. It yields the protein CASSAEETQYF. V is TRBV7-9 and J is TRBJ2-5, with no clear D. The CDR3 sequence is 11 residues long. Germline V gene lookup returns CDR1 SEHNR and CDR2 FQNEAQ (reference sequence). Trimming removed 5 bases from V and 3 bases from J, with 4 bases in between. Based on the CDR3 plus reference TRBV7-9 and TRBJ2-5, the full variable domain is DTGVSQNPRHKITKRGQNVTFRCDPISEHNRLYWYRQTLGQGPEFLTYFQNEAQLEKSRLLSDRFSAERPKGSFSTLEIQRTEQGDSAMYLCASSAEETQYFGPGTRLLVL.

This clone appeared a few times. This chain uses TRBV4-1 with TRBJ2-3; D remains unclear. The CDR3 has 13 amino acids. Looked up from germline, CDR1 is MGHRA and CDR2 is YSYEKL. V was cut by 2 bases and J by 1 base, with 4 bases left in between. CDR3 loop: CASSQQGTDTQYF. CDR3 nucleotide sequence: TGCGCCAGCAGCCAACAGGGCACAGATACGCAGTATTTT.

The chain combines TRBV5-1 with TRBJ2-2; a possible D gene is TRBD1 (6 bases). V shed 4 bases and J shed 0 bases, with 16 bases lying between them. The CDR3 contains 17 residues. The germline V gene encodes CDR1 SGHRS and CDR2 YFSETQ. The CDR3, as DNA: TGCGCCAGCAGCCTACTTTCGACAGGACCGAACACCGGGGAGCTGTTTTTT. Residues: CASSLLSTGPNTGELFF.

The genes are TRBV2 and TRBJ2-7; perhaps TRBD1 as D (6 bases). From germline, CDR1 is SNHLY and CDR2 FYNNEI. The CDR3 loop spans 15 amino acids. V was trimmed by 4 bases and J by 2 bases, leaving 15 bases between them. The CDR3 loop reads CASSVHRDRPYEQYF. The CDR3, as DNA: TGTGCCAGCAGTGTACACAGGGATCGCCCCTACGAGCAGTACTTC.

The rearrangement joins TRBV5-5 to TRBJ1-2; D might be TRBD1 (5 bases). This CDR3 has 15 residues. Germline CDR1 SGHKS, CDR2 YYEKEE (reference sequence). Trimming removed 1 base at V and 8 bases at J, with 18 bases between. CDR3 protein: CASSLYSVQAQGYTF. CDR3 sequence (DNA): TGTGCCAGCAGCTTGTATTCGGTACAGGCCCAGGGCTACACCTTC.

This clone showed up just once. The V and J genes are TRBV6-2 or TRBV6-3 and TRBJ2-6; 11 bases match TRBD2. V gave up 4 bases and J gave up 2 bases; unmatched junction bases: 7. This CDR3 contains 18 residues. Per the germline V gene, CDR1 is MNHEY and CDR2 is SVGEGT. The CDR3 reads CASSLRASGRPGANVLTF. The CDR3, as DNA: TGTGCCAGCAGTTTGAGGGCTAGCGGGAGGCCTGGGGCCAACGTCCTGACTTTC.

V and J are TRBV19 and TRBJ1-2; D is undetermined. This CDR3 region has 13 residues. V shed 4 bases and J shed 2 bases, with 8 bases lying between them. CDR1 and CDR2 (germline): LNHDA, SQIVND (reference sequence). CDR3 region: CASSRQYNYGYTF. The CDR3 bases are TGTGCCAGTAGTAGGCAGTACAACTATGGCTACACCTTC.

The chain employs TRBV15 and TRBJ2-5; the D gene is possibly TRBD2 (5 bases). The length of the CDR3 is 15 residues. Trimming shortened V by 3 bases and J by 4 bases, and 15 bases separated the two germline ends. Germline CDR1 is LNHNV and CDR2 is YYDKDF (reference sequence). The CDR3 region has the DNA TGTGCCACCAGCAGCGTTGGAGGCGGCATAGAGACCCAGTACTTC. It encodes CATSSVGGGIETQYF.

V is TRBV10-3 and J is TRBJ1-5, with a possible D match to TRBD1 (5 bases). Germline lookup yields CDR1 ENHRY and CDR2 SYGVKD. This CDR3 has 13 residues. Trimming removed 5 bases from V and 7 bases from J, with 12 bases in between. CDR3 in amino acids: CAISLGPPQPQHF. The CDR3 DNA follows: TGTGCCATCAGTCTGGGGCCGCCCCAGCCCCAGCATTTT.

The chain carries TRBV18 and TRBJ2-2, with D possibly TRBD2 on 6 matching bases. The CDR3 has 16 residues. Germline CDR1 and CDR2: KGHSH and LQKENI. V was clipped by 1 base and J by 3 bases, with 12 bases between them. CDR3 nucleotide sequence: TGTGCCAGCTCACCACTAGTTAGCGGTGACACCGGGGAGCTGTTTTTT. Translation gives CASSPLVSGDTGELFF.

CDR3: CASSQGQGAGYTF. CDR3 DNA sequence: TGCGCCAGCAGCCAAGGACAGGGGGCGGGCTACACCTTC. The chain carries TRBV4-3 and TRBJ1-2, with 10 bases aligning to TRBD1. From germline, CDR1 is LGHNA and CDR2 YSLEER. The CDR3 is 13 residues long. Germline trimming cut 1 base from V and 8 bases from J; bases unmatched to any gene: 1.

The chain links TRBV5-1 to TRBJ2-5, with a tentative D call TRBD2 (6 bases). Trimming took off 1 base at V and 0 bases at J, with 10 bases between the two ends. The length of the CDR3 is 15 residues. Germline V lookup: CDR1 SGHRS, CDR2 YFSETQ. CDR3 protein: CASSLTGDHQETQYF. As DNA, the CDR3 is TGCGCCAGCAGCTTGACGGGAGACCACCAAGAGACCCAGTACTTC.

This rearrangement joins TRBV5-5 to TRBJ1-2; D is unresolved. Trimming stripped 0 bases from V and 1 base from J, with 7 bases between. This CDR3 is built from 14 residues. Germline values: CDR1 SGHKS, CDR2 YYEKEE (reference sequence). CDR3 residues: CASSLAPINYGYTF. CDR3 bases: TGTGCCAGCAGCTTGGCTCCTATTAACTATGGCTACACCTTC.

This chain uses TRBV5-1 with TRBJ1-4; D not certain. The CDR3 is 17 amino acids. V was cut by 4 bases and J by 0 bases, with 16 bases left in between. Germline lookup yields CDR1 SGHRS and CDR2 YFSETQ. CDR3 sequence reads: CASSPNSGTATNEKLFF. The CDR3 DNA is TGCGCCAGCAGCCCGAATTCGGGTACGGCAACTAATGAAAAACTGTTTTTT. The whole variable domain, filled in from reference TRBV5-1 and TRBJ1-4, reads KAGVTQTPRYLIKTRGQQVTLSCSPISGHRSVSWYQQTPGQGLQFLFEYFSETQRNKGNFPGRFSGRQFSNSRSEMNVSTLELGDSALYLCASSPNSGTATNEKLFFGSGTQLSVL.

The V and J genes are TRBV28 and TRBJ2-3; 10 positions agree with TRBD2. The CDR3 consists of 16 residues. The J segment lost 5 bases and the V segment lost 1 base, leaving 6 bases of the junction unmatched. CDR1 and CDR2 from the germline V gene are MDHEN and SYDVKM. Here the CDR3 DNA reads TGTGCCAGCAGTTTATTTACTAGCGGGAAGATAGATACGCAGTATTTT. Its translation: CASSLFTSGKIDTQYF. The whole variable domain, filled in from reference TRBV28 and TRBJ2-3, reads DVKVTQSSRYLVKRTGEKVFLECVQDMDHENMFWYRQDPGLGLRLIYFSYDVKMKEKGDIPEGYSVSREKKERFSLILESASTNQTSMYLCASSLFTSGKIDTQYFGPGTRLTVL.

This chain uses TRBV7-6 with TRBJ2-7, with TRBD1 identical over 9 bases. The trim removed 1 base at V and 3 bases at J, leaving 4 bases unmatched. The germline gives CDR1 SGHVS, CDR2 FNYEAQ. The CDR3 has 15 amino acids. The CDR3 nucleotides are TGTGCCAGCAGCTTAGGGACAGGGGCTAACTACGAGCAGTACTTC. Translated: CASSLGTGANYEQYF. Based on the CDR3 plus reference TRBV7-6 and TRBJ2-7, the full variable domain is GAGVSQSPRYKVTKRGQDVALRCDPISGHVSLYWYRQALGQGPEFLTYFNYEAQQDKSGLPNDRFSAERPEGSISTLTIQRTEQRDSAMYRCASSLGTGANYEQYFGPGTRLTVT.

This clone was detected only a few times. This chain joins TRBV20-1 and TRBJ2-1; TRBD2 is a possible D gene (5 bases). The V gene lost 3 bases and the J gene lost 15 bases, with 15 bases spanning the gap. The germline V gene encodes CDR1 DFQATT and CDR2 SNEGSKA (reference sequence). This CDR3 has 11 amino acids. DNA for the CDR3: TGCAGTGCTAGGGGAGTACCGGCGTTGTTCTTC. Its translation is CSARGVPALFF.